Shown below are 22 T cell receptor beta chains from a single sample sequenced in a study of Ad26.COV2.S vaccination and SARS-CoV-2 variants. Noted treatment: 19 received Ad26.COV2.S at low or high dose, single or two shots; about 5 received placebo; per-sample allocation not given. Collection of the samples took place on day 63 after the first injection of vaccine or placebo. Assay: immunoSEQ multiplex PCR; the TCRdb copy retains only in-frame clones and omits some. The data contain around 300,000 clones, roughly 90% of them seen just once; the ten biggest clones take up under 6%. The starting material was peripheral blood, obtained in a trial of Ad26.COV2.S vaccine versus placebo. Receptor source: a person aged 18-60 years who received the Ad26.COV2.S COVID-19 vaccine or a placebo.

The genes are TRBV30 and TRBJ2-6; D gene uncertain. This CDR3 has 13 residues. CDR1 and CDR2 from the germline V gene are GTSNPN and SVGIG (reference sequence). V dropped 3 bases and J dropped 2 bases, with 5 bases sitting between them. The CDR3 loop reads CAWRMAGANVLTF. CDR3 nucleotides: TGTGCCTGGAGGATGGCTGGGGCCAACGTCCTGACTTTC.

This clone was seen just once. The chain is built from TRBV5-1 and TRBJ2-7, with unresolved D. The CDR3 is made up of 12 amino acids. Germline V lookup: CDR1 SGHRS, CDR2 YFSETQ. V lost 0 bases and J 5 bases, leaving 6 bases between the germline ends. The CDR3 DNA reads as TGCGCCAGCAGCTTGGTTGGCCACGAGCAGTACTTC. Translated, it gives CASSLVGHEQYF. Full variable domain (remainder filled in from reference TRBV5-1 and TRBJ2-7): KAGVTQTPRYLIKTRGQQVTLSCSPISGHRSVSWYQQTPGQGLQFLFEYFSETQRNKGNFPGRFSGRQFSNSRSEMNVSTLELGDSALYLCASSLVGHEQYFGPGTRLTVT.

The rearrangement uses TRBV12-3 or TRBV12-4 and TRBJ1-1; 7 positions agree with TRBD1. The CDR3 length is 12 residues. Trimming cost V 7 bases and J 5 bases; bases outside gene matches: 4. CDR3 sequence: CASTPGGTEAFF. For the CDR3, the DNA is TGTGCCAGCACCCCAGGGGGAACTGAAGCTTTCTTT.

V usage is TRBV10-2 and J usage is TRBJ1-2; 8 bases are shared with TRBD1. The J segment lost 4 bases and the V segment lost 6 bases, leaving 4 bases of the junction unmatched. Germline CDR1 reads WSHSY; CDR2 reads SAAADI. The CDR3 consists of 13 residues. In DNA, the CDR3 is TGCGCCAGCAGGGCAGGGGGCGGCTATGGCTACACCTTC. It encodes CASRAGGGYGYTF.

The chain has TRBV4-1 and TRBJ1-1; D is possibly TRBD1 (5 bases). The CDR3 is 13 amino acids. Per germline, CDR1 MGHRA and CDR2 YSYEKL. V was pared by 4 bases and J by 5 bases, with 11 bases between. The CDR3 spells CASSPLGETEAFF. The CDR3 DNA reads TGCGCCAGCAGCCCCCTGGGGGAAACTGAAGCTTTCTTT.

The V and J genes are TRBV4-1 and TRBJ1-1, with D hard to call. Germline V gene data show CDR1 as MGHRA and CDR2 as YSYEKL. The CDR3 contains 16 residues. Trimming took off 0 bases at V and 1 base at J, with 12 bases between the two ends. The CDR3 coding sequence is TGCGCCAGCAGCCAAGAACGAGGGCGCGGGAACACTGAAGCTTTCTTT. This gives the protein CASSQERGRGNTEAFF.

Here the CDR3 reads CASSLLVWQSTDTQYF. Here the CDR3 DNA reads TGTGCCAGCAGCTTACTAGTCTGGCAAAGCACAGATACGCAGTATTTT. V and J are TRBV11-2 and TRBJ2-3; the D is unclear. Trimming stripped 2 bases from V and 0 bases from J, with 12 bases between. This CDR3 contains 16 residues. Germline assignment: CDR1 SGHAT and CDR2 FQNNGV.

The chain links TRBV30 to TRBJ1-6, with no clear D. V lost 1 base and J lost 4, with 14 bases in between. The CDR3 covers 16 residues. Germline CDR1 GTSNPN, CDR2 SVGIG (reference sequence). The CDR3 loop is CAWSAPYEGYNSPLHF. The CDR3, as DNA: TGTGCCTGGAGTGCCCCTTATGAAGGATATAATTCACCCCTCCACTTT. Based on the CDR3 plus reference TRBV30 and TRBJ1-6, the full variable domain is SQTIHQWPATLVQPVGSPLSLECTVEGTSNPNLYWYRQAAGRGLQLLFYSVGIGQISSEVPQNLSASRPQDRQFILSSKKLLLSDSGFYLCAWSAPYEGYNSPLHFGNGTRLTVT.

The chain couples TRBV10-3 to TRBJ1-2, with unresolved D. CDR3 length: 14 amino acids. Germline V lookup: CDR1 ENHRY, CDR2 SYGVKD. V lost 0 bases and J lost 4, with 9 bases in between. The CDR3 DNA is TGTGCCATCAGTGAGTCGGCAACAACCTATGGCTACACCTTC. Translating it yields CAISESATTYGYTF.

V gene TRBV11-2 combines with J gene TRBJ1-6; maybe TRBD1 (6 bases). This CDR3 spans 16 amino acids. Deletions cut 1 base from V and 9 bases from J, with 16 bases between. Germline CDR1 SGHAT, CDR2 FQNNGV. CDR3 protein: CASSLVRGTGSSPLHF. The CDR3 DNA reads TGTGCCAGCAGCTTAGTACGAGGAACAGGGTCTTCACCCCTCCACTTT.

CDR3 nucleotide sequence: TGTGCCTGGAGTGACACAGGGGGGACTGAAGCTTTCTTT. This codes for CAWSDTGGTEAFF. The chain links TRBV30 to TRBJ1-1; 8 positions match TRBD1. Germline CDR1 GTSNPN, CDR2 SVGIG (reference sequence). Trimming cost V 1 base and J 5 bases; bases outside gene matches: 3. This CDR3 has 13 amino acids.

This chain links TRBV18 with TRBJ2-1; D is uncertain. CDR1 KGHSH and CDR2 LQKENI come from the germline V gene. V lost 0 bases to trimming and J lost 0 bases, with 9 bases between them. The CDR3 spans 16 residues. CDR3 residues: CASSPPAGFSYNEQFF. CDR3 in DNA: TGTGCCAGCTCACCACCGGCCGGTTTCTCCTACAATGAGCAGTTCTTC. Full variable domain (remainder filled in from reference TRBV18 and TRBJ2-1): NAGVMQNPRHLVRRRGQEARLRCSPMKGHSHVYWYRQLPEEGLKFMVYLQKENIIDESGMPKERFSAEFPKEGPSILRIQQVVRGDSAAYFCASSPPAGFSYNEQFFGPGTRLTVL.

This chain connects TRBV6-5 to TRBJ1-1; D possibly corresponds to TRBD1 (6 bases). The CDR3 runs to 15 residues. Germline loops: CDR1 MNHEY, CDR2 SVGAGI. V was pared by 6 bases and J by 4 bases, with 18 bases between. The CDR3 bases are TGTGCCAGCAGCGCCTCGTCGGCAGGGGCCACTGAAGCTTTCTTT. It specifies CASSASSAGATEAFF.

This chain links TRBV7-2 with TRBJ1-1; no firm D call. Trimming shortened V by 1 base and J by 0 bases, and 9 bases separated the two germline ends. Germline CDR1 SGHTA, CDR2 FQGNSA. CDR3 length: 15 amino acids. The CDR3 loop is CASSLGGSVNTEAFF. DNA for the CDR3: TGTGCCAGCAGCTTAGGCGGCAGTGTGAACACTGAAGCTTTCTTT.

The CDR3 region is CASSPRTGETQYF. The CDR3 nucleotides are TGTGCCAGCAGTCCCCGGACCGGAGAGACCCAGTACTTC. The V gene is TRBV6-5, the J gene TRBJ2-5; D unclear. Germline CDR1 is MNHEY and CDR2 is SVGAGI. The CDR3 is 13 amino acids. Trimming pared 5 bases from V and 4 bases from J, leaving 11 bases between.

The chain employs TRBV16 and TRBJ1-1; the D gene is possibly TRBD1 (5 bases). The germline CDR1 and CDR2 sequences are KGHSY and FQNENV. V was trimmed by 3 bases and J by 1 base, leaving 12 bases between them. The CDR3 sequence is 15 residues long. CDR3 sequence reads: CASSHPGGGNTEAFF. The CDR3 DNA reads as TGTGCCAGCAGCCACCCCGGGGGGGGGAACACTGAAGCTTTCTTT.

The rearrangement uses TRBV9 and TRBJ1-3; no clear D gene. This CDR3 region has 13 residues. V was trimmed by 0 bases and J by 4 bases, leaving 5 bases between them. In germline, CDR1 is SGDLS, CDR2 YYNGEE. The CDR3 DNA sequence: TGTGCCAGCAGCGTAGGTAGAGGAAACACCATATATTTT. Amino acid sequence: CASSVGRGNTIYF.

This clone was observed a handful of times. The gene calls are TRBV2 and TRBJ1-5, with 9 bases fitting TRBD1. Germline values: CDR1 SNHLY, CDR2 FYNNEI. With 6 bases clipped from V and 9 bases from J, the junction kept 6 bases outside the gene matches. This CDR3 is built from 13 residues. CDR3 bases: TGTGCCAGCAGGACAGGGGGTATGGGGCCCCAGCATTTT. It codes for CASRTGGMGPQHF.

The chain couples TRBV19 to TRBJ2-4, with TRBD2 identical over 8 bases. This CDR3 region has 15 residues. V shed 3 bases and J 10 bases; nucleotides not matched to a gene: 11. Germline CDR1 is LNHDA and CDR2 is SQIVND (reference sequence). CDR3 sequence reads: CASSMSGGPIFIQYF. CDR3 DNA sequence: TGTGCCAGTAGTATGAGCGGGGGACCGATCTTTATTCAGTACTTC.

This chain links TRBV29-1 with TRBJ2-3; D is unresolved. V lost 3 bases, J lost 4 bases, and 5 bases lay in between. This CDR3 is 11 amino acids long. Germline CDR1 reads SQVTM; CDR2 reads ANQGSEA. The CDR3 here is CSVDGADTQYF. The CDR3 nucleotides are TGCAGCGTTGATGGGGCAGATACGCAGTATTTT.

The rearrangement links TRBV28 to TRBJ1-4; D may be TRBD1 (6 bases). This CDR3 has 15 residues. The V end lost 0 bases, the J end lost 8 bases, and 13 bases lay between the germline ends. The V gene's germline CDR1 is MDHEN and CDR2 SYDVKM. CDR3 nucleotide sequence: TGTGCCAGCAGTTTATGGACGGGGGCCGGAGAAAAACTGTTTTTT. Its translation is CASSLWTGAGEKLFF.

The chain recombines TRBV2 with TRBJ1-6, with 8 bases that match TRBD1. J gave up 7 bases and V 6 bases, and 8 bases lay outside the gene matches. The CDR3 runs to 15 residues. Germline CDR1 reads SNHLY; CDR2 reads FYNNEI. The CDR3 nucleotides read TGTGCCAGCAGGGAGGACAGGGCCGGGAATTCACCCCTCCACTTT. Translation gives CASREDRAGNSPLHF.